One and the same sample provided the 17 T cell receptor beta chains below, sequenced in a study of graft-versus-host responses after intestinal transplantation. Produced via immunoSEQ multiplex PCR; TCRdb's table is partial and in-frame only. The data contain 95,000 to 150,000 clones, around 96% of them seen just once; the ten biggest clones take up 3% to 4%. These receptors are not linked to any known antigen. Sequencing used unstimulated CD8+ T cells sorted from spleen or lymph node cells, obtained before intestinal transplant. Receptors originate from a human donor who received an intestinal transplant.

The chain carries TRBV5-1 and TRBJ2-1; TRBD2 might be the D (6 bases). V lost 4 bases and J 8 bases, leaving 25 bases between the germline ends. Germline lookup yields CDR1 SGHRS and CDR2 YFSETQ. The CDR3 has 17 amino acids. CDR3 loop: CASSGMTGTGTRDEQFF. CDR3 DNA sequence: TGCGCCAGCAGCGGGATGACCGGGACTGGCACTAGAGATGAGCAGTTCTTC. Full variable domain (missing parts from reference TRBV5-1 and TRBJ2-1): KAGVTQTPRYLIKTRGQQVTLSCSPISGHRSVSWYQQTPGQGLQFLFEYFSETQRNKGNFPGRFSGRQFSNSRSEMNVSTLELGDSALYLCASSGMTGTGTRDEQFFGPGTRLTVL.

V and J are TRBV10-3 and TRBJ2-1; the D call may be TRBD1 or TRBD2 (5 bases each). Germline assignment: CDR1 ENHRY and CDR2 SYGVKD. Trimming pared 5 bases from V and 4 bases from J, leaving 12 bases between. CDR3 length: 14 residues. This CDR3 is CAISRDGTYNEQFF. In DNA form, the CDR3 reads TGTGCCATCAGTCGGGACGGCACGTACAATGAGCAGTTCTTC.

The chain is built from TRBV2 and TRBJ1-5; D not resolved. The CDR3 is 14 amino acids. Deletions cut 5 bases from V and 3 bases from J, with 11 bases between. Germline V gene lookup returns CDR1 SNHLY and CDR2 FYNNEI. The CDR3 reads CASSSGRSNQPQHF. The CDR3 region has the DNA TGTGCCAGCAGTTCCGGACGGTCCAATCAGCCCCAGCATTTT. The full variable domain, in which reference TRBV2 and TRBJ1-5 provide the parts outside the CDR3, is EPEVTQTPSHQVTQMGQEVILRCVPISNHLYFYWYRQILGQKVEFLVSFYNNEISEKSEIFDDQFSVERPDGSNFTLKIRSTKLEDSAMYFCASSSGRSNQPQHFGDGTRLSIL.

CDR3 coding DNA: TGTGCCAGCGGAGAGGGTAGGGTACAGACTGAAGCTTTCTTT. It specifies CASGEGRVQTEAFF. The chain has TRBV6-1 and TRBJ1-1; no clear D gene. Trimming cost V 8 bases and J 5 bases, with 18 bases left between them. Per the germline V gene, CDR1 is MNHNS and CDR2 is SASEGT. The CDR3 extends over 14 amino acids.

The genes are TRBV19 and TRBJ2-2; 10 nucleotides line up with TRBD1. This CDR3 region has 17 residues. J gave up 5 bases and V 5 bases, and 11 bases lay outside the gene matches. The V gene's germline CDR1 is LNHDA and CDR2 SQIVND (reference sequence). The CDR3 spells CASSLTPGTGVTGELFF. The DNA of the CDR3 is TGTGCCAGTAGTCTCACTCCGGGGACAGGGGTTACCGGGGAGCTGTTTTTT.

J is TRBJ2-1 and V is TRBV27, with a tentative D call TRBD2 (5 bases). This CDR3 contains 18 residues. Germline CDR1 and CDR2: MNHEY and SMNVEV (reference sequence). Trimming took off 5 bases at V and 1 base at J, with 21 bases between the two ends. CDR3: CASSPREVSGYSYNEQFF. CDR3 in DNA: TGTGCCAGCAGTCCCCGCGAGGTCAGCGGCTATTCCTACAATGAGCAGTTCTTC.

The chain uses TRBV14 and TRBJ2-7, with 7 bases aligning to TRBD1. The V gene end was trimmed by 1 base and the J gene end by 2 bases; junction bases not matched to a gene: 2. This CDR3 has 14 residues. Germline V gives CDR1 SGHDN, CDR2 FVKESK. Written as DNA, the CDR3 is TGTGCCAGCAGCCAAGGGACAGGACCCTACGAGCAGTACTTC. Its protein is CASSQGTGPYEQYF.

The CDR3 DNA reads TGTGCCAGCAGTTACTTGTGGGTTAGCTCCTACGAGCAGTACTTC. Translated, it gives CASSYLWVSSYEQYF. V usage is TRBV6-5 and J usage is TRBJ2-7; D is unresolved. Germline loops: CDR1 MNHEY, CDR2 SVGAGI. The V end was cut by 1 base, the J end by 0 bases, with 10 bases between. The CDR3 covers 15 residues.

The CDR3 is CASSVGQPYGYTF. The CDR3 DNA sequence: TGTGCCAGCAGTGTAGGACAGCCTTATGGCTACACCTTC. The chain recombines TRBV25-1 with TRBJ1-2; TRBD1 is a possible D gene (6 bases). V lost 4 bases to trimming and J lost 5 bases, with 11 bases between them. CDR1 is MGHDK and CDR2 is SYGVNS in the germline V gene. This CDR3 has 13 residues.

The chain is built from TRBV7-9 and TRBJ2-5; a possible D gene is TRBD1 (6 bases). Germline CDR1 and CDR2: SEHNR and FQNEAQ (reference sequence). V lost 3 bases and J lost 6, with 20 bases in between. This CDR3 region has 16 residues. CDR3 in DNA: TGTGCCAGCAGCTTTAGTATAGCAGCAGGGGAGCAGACCCAGTACTTC. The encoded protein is CASSFSIAAGEQTQYF.

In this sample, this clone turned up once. The CDR3 is CASSLWEGANYNEQFF. CDR3 sequence (DNA): TGTGCCAGCAGTTTATGGGAGGGGGCGAACTACAATGAGCAGTTCTTC. V usage is TRBV27 and J usage is TRBJ2-1; D tentatively fits TRBD1 or TRBD2 (7 bases each). The CDR3 consists of 16 residues. V was shortened by 1 base and J by 3 bases, with 13 bases between the two germline ends. Germline V gene sequence: CDR1 MNHEY, CDR2 SMNVEV (reference sequence).

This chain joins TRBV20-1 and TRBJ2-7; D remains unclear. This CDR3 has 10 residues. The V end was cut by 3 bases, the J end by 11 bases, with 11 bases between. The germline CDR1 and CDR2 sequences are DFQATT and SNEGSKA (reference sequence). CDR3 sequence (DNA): TGCAGTGCTAGGTATCGTTGGGAGTACTTC. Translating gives CSARYRWEYF.

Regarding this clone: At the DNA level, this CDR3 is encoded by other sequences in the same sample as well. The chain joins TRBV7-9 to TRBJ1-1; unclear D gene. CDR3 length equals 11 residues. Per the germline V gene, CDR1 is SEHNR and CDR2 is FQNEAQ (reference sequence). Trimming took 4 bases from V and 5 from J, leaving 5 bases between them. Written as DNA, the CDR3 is TGTGCCAGCAGCTCCGCGACTGAAGCTTTCTTT. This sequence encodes CASSSATEAFF.

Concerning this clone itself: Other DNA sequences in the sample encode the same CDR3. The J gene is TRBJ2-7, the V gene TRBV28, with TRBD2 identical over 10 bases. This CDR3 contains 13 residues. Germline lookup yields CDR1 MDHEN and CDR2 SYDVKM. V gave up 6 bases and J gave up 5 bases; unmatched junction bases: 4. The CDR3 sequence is CASRPGLADEQYF. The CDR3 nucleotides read TGTGCCAGCAGGCCAGGACTAGCGGACGAGCAGTACTTC.

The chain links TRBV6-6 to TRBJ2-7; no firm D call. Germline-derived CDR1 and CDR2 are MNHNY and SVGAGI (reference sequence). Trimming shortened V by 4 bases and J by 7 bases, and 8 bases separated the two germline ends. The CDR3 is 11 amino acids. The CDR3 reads CASSSGREQYF. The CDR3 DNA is TGTGCCAGCAGTTCTGGCCGGGAGCAGTACTTC.

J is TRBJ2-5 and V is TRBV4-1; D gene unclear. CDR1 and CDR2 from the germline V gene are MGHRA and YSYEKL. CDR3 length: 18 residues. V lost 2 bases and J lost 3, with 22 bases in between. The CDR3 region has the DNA TGCGCCAGCAGCCAATGGGGTGATAGCTCGTATGCGGAAGAGACCCAGTACTTC. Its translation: CASSQWGDSSYAEETQYF.

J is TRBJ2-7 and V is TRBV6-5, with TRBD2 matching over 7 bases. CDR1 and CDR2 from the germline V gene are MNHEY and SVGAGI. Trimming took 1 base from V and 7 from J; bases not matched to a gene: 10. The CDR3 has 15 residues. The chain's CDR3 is CASSYWGRVGNEQYF. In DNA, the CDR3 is TGTGCCAGCAGTTACTGGGGGAGGGTCGGGAATGAGCAGTACTTC.